These T cell receptor beta chains were read from a single sample in a study of cytomegalovirus exposure and HLA in healthy donors. Some clones are missing from TCRdb's copy, which holds only in-frame ones; the method was immunoSEQ multiplex PCR. In the table there are around 150,000 clones, roughly 80% of which are singletons. Sequencing used PBMCs. Every receptor here comes from a woman between 45 and 60 years old in good health and CMV-seropositive. Each CDR3 is given with its conserved first and last residue. The D gene is left open where the match is weak. Clone size is shown for a subset of rows, as once, few, many or a class of expanded clone.

J | V | D | size | CDR3 | DNA
TRBJ1-5 | TRBV27 | . | . | CASRTGHQPQHF | TGTGCCAGCAGAACGGGTCATCAGCCCCAGCATTTT
TRBJ2-1 | TRBV7-9 | . | few | CASSLTLGQDNEQFF | TGTGCCAGCAGCTTAACTCTGGGGCAGGACAATGAGCAGTTCTTC
TRBJ2-2 | TRBV5-1 | . | . | CASSLDTTNTGELFF | TGCGCCAGCAGCTTGGACACTACGAACACCGGGGAGCTGTTTTTT
TRBJ1-2 | TRBV11-2 | . | . | CASSSGVYGYTF | TGTGCCAGCAGCTCAGGGGTCTATGGCTACACCTTC
TRBJ2-7 | TRBV7-9 | . | . | CASSLGAGQQSYEQYF | TGTGCCAGCAGCTTAGGGGCAGGGCAGCAGTCCTACGAGCAGTACTTC
TRBJ2-3 | TRBV4-2 | . | . | CASSQAREGDTQYF | TGTGCCAGCAGCCAGGCCCGAGAGGGAGATACGCAGTATTTT
TRBJ1-5 | TRBV29-1 | . | . | CSAVQGSNQPQHF | TGCAGCGCAGTACAGGGATCCAATCAGCCCCAGCATTTT
TRBJ2-3 | TRBV7-8 | TRBD2 | . | CASSPTSGRAVDTQYF | TGTGCCAGCAGCCCGACTAGCGGGAGGGCAGTAGATACGCAGTATTTT
TRBJ2-5 | TRBV19 | TRBD2 | . | CAAGPGGDGETQYF | TGTGCCGCCGGGCCGGGGGGGGACGGGGAGACCCAGTACTTC
TRBJ1-2 | TRBV5-4 | TRBD1 | . | CASSETGYGYTF | TGTGCCAGCAGCGAGACAGGGTATGGCTACACCTTC
TRBJ2-7 | TRBV2 | . | once | CASSPSYEQYF | TGTGCCAGCAGTCCCAGCTACGAGCAGTACTTC
TRBJ2-7 | TRBV27 | TRBD2 | . | CASKSLAASSYEQYF | TGTGCCAGCAAAAGTCTAGCGGCCAGCTCCTACGAGCAGTACTTC
TRBJ1-6 | TRBV6-6 | TRBD1 | . | CASSGTGDHNSPLHF | TGTGCCAGCAGTGGGACAGGGGATCATAATTCACCCCTCCACTTT
TRBJ1-5 | TRBV7-9 | . | . | CASSLGGTSQPQHF | TGTGCCAGCAGCTTAGGAGGGACAAGTCAGCCCCAGCATTTT